The next 3 T cell receptor beta chains were all read from a single sample in a study of shared clonotypes between healthy human individuals. This table comes from immunoSEQ multiplex PCR, and its TCRdb copy is limited to in-frame clones, with some not included. Here the sample spans some 2,500,000 clones, roughly 93% being singletons. Sequencing was done on a sample of naive CD4+ T cells from PBMCs. Subset noted: CD45RA+ positively selected. These receptors came from a man younger than 30 in good health. Some clones in this sample may be carry-over from other donors' samples.

This chain uses TRBV28 with TRBJ1-1; D gene unclear. Germline V gene data show CDR1 as MDHEN and CDR2 as SYDVKM. Trimming cost V 5 bases and J 0 bases, with 19 bases left between them. This CDR3 region has 17 residues. The CDR3 DNA reads TGTGCCAGCAGTGTAGAGGGTCTCAGGCCCATGAACACTGAAGCTTTCTTT. Its translation is CASSVEGLRPMNTEAFF.

V usage is TRBV29-1 and J usage is TRBJ2-1; D possibly corresponds to TRBD1 (6 bases). Germline V gene sequence: CDR1 SQVTM, CDR2 ANQGSEA. The ends were cut back, 5 bases at V and 0 bases at J, with 11 bases in the middle. CDR3 length equals 14 residues. As DNA, the CDR3 is TGCAGCGTTCTTACAGGGAGCTCCTACAATGAGCAGTTCTTC. It specifies CSVLTGSSYNEQFF.

V gene TRBV5-1 combines with J gene TRBJ2-2; maybe TRBD2 (6 bases). Trimming shortened V by 4 bases and J by 6 bases, and 13 bases separated the two germline ends. CDR3 size: 14 residues. Germline CDR1 reads SGHRS; CDR2 reads YFSETQ. CDR3 sequence: CASSEGLQPGELFF. In DNA, the CDR3 is TGCGCCAGCAGCGAGGGACTCCAACCCGGGGAGCTGTTTTTT.